This entry lists 32 T cell receptor beta chains sequenced from one sample in a study of blood T cells in healthy people across ages. Using a J-beta primer mix together with a sample-barcoded 5' primer, a second PCR was run for roughly 7 to 12 cycles. A single record per CDR3 protein comes from TCRdb applying MiXCR to the 5' RACE reads. This table has 450,000 to 650,000 distinct CDR3 sequences, about 24% appearing once. The same specimen was also included in a second study, on T cells of mothers and their children.

Source material: blood. The origin of the receptors is a boy aged 5-17 years in good health.

This chain joins TRBV4-3 and TRBJ2-2, with 7 bases matching TRBD1. The germline gives CDR1 LGHNA, CDR2 YSLEER. This CDR3 spans 19 amino acids. With 4 bases clipped from V and 2 bases from J, the junction kept 16 bases outside the gene matches. This CDR3 reads CASSPGLGTVWDNTGELFF. CDR3 bases: TGCGCCAGCAGCCCCGGGCTCGGGACAGTGTGGGATAACACCGGGGAGCTGTTTTTT.

The sample holds a few counts of this clonotype. A read error may account for a junction end that differs from germline. The CDR3 coding sequence is TGTACCAGCAGTTTTCCGTCGCTAGCGGTCTACGAGCAGTACTTC. Residues: CTSSFPSLAVYEQYF. V is TRBV6-2 or TRBV6-3 and J is TRBJ2-5, with TRBD2 matching over 7 bases. The closer fit of TRBJ2-7 to the DNA end suggests the J call may be wrong. This CDR3 has 15 residues. The germline V gene has CDR1 MNHEY and CDR2 SVGEGT.

In this sample, this clonotype turned up many times. The rearrangement links TRBV28 to TRBJ2-7; D ambiguous. This CDR3 region has 11 residues. Germline CDR1 reads MDHEN; CDR2 reads SYDVKM. The V gene lost 3 bases and the J gene lost 9 bases, with 9 bases spanning the gap. Here the CDR3 DNA reads TGTGCCAGCAGTTTGGGTACAGCGCAGTACTTC. Amino acids: CASSLGTAQYF.

A word on this clonotype: Compared with germline, one end of the junction differs, possibly owing to a read error. The chain employs TRBV4-1 and TRBJ2-2; no clear D. The CDR3 covers 15 residues. Germline V gene sequence: CDR1 MGHRA, CDR2 YSYEKL. In DNA, the CDR3 is TGCGCCAGCAGCCAATCACTCGGAAACACCGGAGAGCTGTTTTTT. Encoded protein: CASSQSLGNTGELFF.

The V call is TRBV15, the J call TRBJ2-5; 8 bases agree with TRBD2. The better agreement between TRBJ2-1 and the DNA end casts doubt on the J call. This CDR3 has 15 amino acids. Germline CDR1 is LNHNV and CDR2 is YYDKDF (reference sequence). The CDR3 region has the DNA TGTGCCACCAGCAGAGCACTAGCGGATAACAATGAGCAGTTCTTC. Translated: CATSRALADNNEQFF.

The J gene is TRBJ2-3, the V gene TRBV5-1; D remains ambiguous. Germline loops: CDR1 SGHRS, CDR2 YFSETQ. The CDR3 extends over 12 amino acids. V lost 0 bases and J lost 10, with 9 bases in between. The CDR3 DNA reads TGCGCCAGCAGCTTGGATGGACGATCGCAGTATTTT. It is translated as CASSLDGRSQYF.

This clonotype was found many times. The chain carries TRBV4-2 and TRBJ1-2, with a tentative D call TRBD1 (5 bases). CDR1 is LGHNA, CDR2 YNFKEQ, per germline. Trimming left V 1 base short and J 3 bases short, with 9 bases between. The CDR3 is made up of 14 amino acids. The CDR3 DNA reads TGTGCCAGCAGCCAAGGAGTGGGGGACTATGGCTACACCTTC. It translates to CASSQGVGDYGYTF.

There are a few counts of this clonotype. The chain couples TRBV6-2 or TRBV6-3 to TRBJ2-4, with TRBD2 identical over 7 bases. There are 16 residues in the CDR3. Germline values: CDR1 MNHEY, CDR2 SVGEGT. J was trimmed by 2 bases and V by 6 bases; bases with no gene match: 10. CDR3: CASSDGLVRTKNIQYF. DNA of the CDR3: TGTGCCAGCAGCGATGGACTAGTTAGGACCAAAAACATTCAGTACTTC.

This clonotype was found many times. The genes are TRBV6-1 and TRBJ2-5; TRBD2 agrees at 8 bases. Germline CDR1 MNHNS, CDR2 SASEGT. This CDR3 spans 13 amino acids. J lost 4 bases, V lost 5 bases, and 3 bases had no gene match. The DNA for the CDR3 is TGTGCCAGCAGTCCCCGGGGGGGAGAGACCCAGTACTTC. It codes for CASSPRGGETQYF.

This rearrangement joins TRBV15 to TRBJ1-1, with D unresolved. The CDR3 totals 13 residues. Looked up from germline, CDR1 is LNHNV and CDR2 is YYDKDF (reference sequence). V was clipped by 0 bases and J by 7 bases, with 9 bases between them. The CDR3 sequence: CATSRDLRDEAFF. DNA of the CDR3: TGTGCCACCAGCAGAGATTTGAGGGATGAAGCTTTCTTT.

This clonotype was observed a handful of times. The chain recombines TRBV5-1 with TRBJ1-2; D is perhaps TRBD1 (6 bases). The CDR3 extends over 21 amino acids. Germline V gene lookup returns CDR1 SGHRS and CDR2 YFSETQ. V lost 3 bases and J lost 4, with 34 bases in between. The CDR3 DNA reads TGCGCCAGCAGCTCGCTTCCGGGACAAATCTCAGAAACTCGGCATTCCTATGGCTACACCTTC. Translated: CASSSLPGQISETRHSYGYTF.

At least ten counts were recorded for this clonotype. The J gene is TRBJ1-1, the V gene TRBV29-1; weak D call: TRBD1 (5 bases). The V gene's germline CDR1 is SQVTM and CDR2 ANQGSEA. V lost 6 bases, J lost 5 bases, and 16 bases lay in between. The CDR3 runs to 13 residues. Here the CDR3 reads CSVGDLEGTEAFF. The DNA for the CDR3 is TGCAGCGTGGGGGACTTGGAGGGAACTGAAGCTTTCTTT.

J is TRBJ2-5 and V is TRBV4-2, with 8 bases fitting TRBD2. The end of the DNA fits TRBJ2-1 better, so the J call may be wrong. Germline V lookup: CDR1 LGHNA, CDR2 YNFKEQ. The CDR3 extends over 16 amino acids. This CDR3 reads CASSPLTGRDSNEQFF. CDR3 nucleotide sequence: TGTGCCAGCAGCCCGCTCACCGGGAGGGACTCCAATGAGCAGTTCTTC.

CDR3 loop: CASSQEGPAGGVETQYF. The DNA for the CDR3 is TGCGCCAGCAGCCAAGAAGGACCAGCGGGAGGGGTTGAGACCCAGTACTTC. The genes are TRBV4-1 and TRBJ2-5; 10 nucleotides match TRBD2. The V segment lost 0 bases and the J segment 5 bases; nucleotides outside the gene matches: 9. Germline V CDR1 and CDR2: MGHRA, YSYEKL. This CDR3 is built from 17 residues.

This clonotype came up a few times. V usage is TRBV20-1 and J usage is TRBJ2-4; no clear D. The CDR3 totals 13 residues. V was cut by 3 bases and J by 3 bases, with 9 bases left in between. The germline V gene encodes CDR1 DFQATT and CDR2 SNEGSKA (reference sequence). DNA of the CDR3: TGCAGTGCTAGTGGGCCAAGCAAAAACATTCAGTACTTC. This translates into CSASGPSKNIQYF.

This chain uses TRBV29-1 with TRBJ2-7, with D perhaps matching TRBD1 or TRBD2 (5 bases each). This CDR3 is built from 12 residues. Germline loops: CDR1 SQVTM, CDR2 ANQGSEA. V was shortened by 8 bases and J by 3 bases, with 14 bases between the two germline ends. DNA of the CDR3: TGCAGCATAACCGGGGCTAACTACGAGCAGTACTTC. Its protein is CSITGANYEQYF.

There are a few counts of this clonotype. In DNA form, the CDR3 reads TGTGCCATCAGTGAGACCGGGAGCTCCTACGAGCAGTACTTC. This sequence encodes CAISETGSSYEQYF. The chain has TRBV10-3 and TRBJ2-7; perhaps TRBD2 as D (6 bases). Germline V lookup: CDR1 ENHRY, CDR2 SYGVKD. Trimming removed 2 bases at V and 0 bases at J, with 8 bases between. The CDR3 consists of 14 residues.

This chain uses TRBV27 with TRBJ1-2; D unclear. Trimming removed 3 bases at V and 3 bases at J, with 8 bases between. Germline assignment: CDR1 MNHEY and CDR2 SMNVEV (reference sequence). This CDR3 is built from 13 residues. The CDR3 loop reads CASSLSGYYGYTF. CDR3 nucleotide sequence: TGTGCCAGCAGTTTGTCCGGGTACTATGGCTACACCTTC.

The rearrangement uses TRBV11-2 and TRBJ2-4, with a possible D match to TRBD1 (5 bases). This CDR3 has 14 residues. V lost 4 bases, J lost 7 bases, and 14 bases lay in between. Germline V gene data show CDR1 as SGHAT and CDR2 as FQNNGV. This CDR3 reads CASSSQGGWNIQYF. As DNA, the CDR3 is TGTGCCAGCAGCTCCCAGGGTGGATGGAACATTCAGTACTTC.

Points on this clonotype: No conserved phenylalanine or tryptophan ends this CDR3, so it is likely a read error. The J gene is TRBJ2-6, the V gene TRBV7-6, with 13 bases identical to TRBD2. V dropped 9 bases and J dropped 0; count of bases not matched to a gene: 2. The CDR3 loop spans 16 amino acids. The germline V gene encodes CDR1 SGHVS and CDR2 FNYEAQ. The CDR3 protein is CASRTSGSSGANVLTL. The CDR3 bases are TGTGCCAGTAGGACTAGCGGGAGCTCTGGGGCCAACGTCCTGACTCTC.

The CDR3 here is CASSLVSGGRTSNEQFF. CDR3 nucleotides: TGTGCCAGCAGCTTAGTGTCGGGCGGGAGGACCAGCAATGAGCAGTTCTTC. The chain is built from TRBV11-2 and TRBJ2-1, with 8 bases lining up with TRBD2. The length of the CDR3 is 17 residues. The ends lost 1 base at V and 6 bases at J; junction bases unmatched: 11. Germline V lookup: CDR1 SGHAT, CDR2 FQNNGV.

The chain uses TRBV7-6 and TRBJ1-1; the D is unclear. This CDR3 is 13 amino acids long. V gave up 6 bases and J gave up 6 bases, with 14 bases separating them. Per the germline V gene, CDR1 is SGHVS and CDR2 is FNYEAQ. The CDR3 sequence is CASSARTAPEAFF. CDR3 nucleotides: TGTGCCAGCAGTGCGCGCACGGCCCCTGAAGCTTTCTTT.

The gene calls are TRBV20-1 and TRBJ2-5; possibly TRBD2 for D (6 bases). There are 12 residues in the CDR3. The germline V and J ends were trimmed by 6 bases and 5 bases, with 13 bases remaining between them. Germline V CDR1 and CDR2: DFQATT, SNEGSKA (reference sequence). CDR3 in DNA: TGCAGTGCCACGGACTATGTGGAGACCCAGTACTTC. It encodes CSATDYVETQYF.

The rearrangement joins TRBV6-5 to TRBJ2-5; D perhaps matches TRBD2 (6 bases). V was shortened by 5 bases and J by 4 bases, with 17 bases between the two germline ends. CDR1 is MNHEY and CDR2 is SVGAGI in the germline V gene. CDR3 length: 15 amino acids. This CDR3 is CASSARRRVRETQYF. The CDR3 DNA is TGTGCCAGCAGTGCCAGGAGGAGGGTACGAGAGACCCAGTACTTC.

The chain carries TRBV6-1 and TRBJ1-2, with 8 bases lining up with TRBD1. CDR1 and CDR2 (germline): MNHNS, SASEGT. This CDR3 has 14 residues. V shed 10 bases, J shed 6 bases, and the junction held 13 bases outside the gene matches. The chain's CDR3 is CATRAGGNRDGYTF. DNA for the CDR3: TGTGCCACCCGCGCAGGGGGCAACAGGGATGGCTACACCTTC.

The chain couples TRBV29-1 to TRBJ2-2; 7 bases match TRBD1. Germline-derived CDR1 and CDR2 are SQVTM and ANQGSEA. Unmatched junction bases numbered 9, after V lost 6 bases and J lost 5 bases. This CDR3 is built from 14 residues. DNA of the CDR3: TGCAGCGTGACAAGACAGGGCTCGACCGGGGAGCTGTTTTTT. Translation gives CSVTRQGSTGELFF.

The rearrangement joins TRBV15 to TRBJ1-5; the D is unclear. Trimming took 6 bases from V and 0 from J, leaving 12 bases between them. Germline CDR1 is LNHNV and CDR2 is YYDKDF (reference sequence). This CDR3 has 15 residues. The CDR3 nucleotides are TGTGCCACCAGGCCTCTATCGCCTAGCAATCAGCCCCAGCATTTT. Translating gives CATRPLSPSNQPQHF. Combining the CDR3 with reference TRBV15 and TRBJ1-5 gives the whole variable domain DAMVIQNPRYQVTQFGKPVTLSCSQTLNHNVMYWYQQKSSQAPKLLFHYYDKDFNNEADTPDNFQSRRPNTSFCFLDIRSPGLGDTAMYLCATRPLSPSNQPQHFGDGTRLSIL.

In this sample, this clonotype turned up a few times. V is TRBV4-3 and J is TRBJ2-5, with 7 bases lining up with TRBD2. CDR3 length: 16 amino acids. V lost 4 bases to trimming and J lost 0 bases; unmatched junction nucleotides: 8. Germline V gives CDR1 LGHNA, CDR2 YSLEER. CDR3 loop: CASSPWASGDQETQYF. The CDR3 region has the DNA TGCGCCAGCAGCCCTTGGGCTAGCGGAGACCAAGAGACCCAGTACTTC.

V usage is TRBV3-1 and J usage is TRBJ2-5, with a tentative D call TRBD1 (5 bases). TRBJ2-7 explains the end of the DNA better; the J call may be wrong. Per the germline V gene, CDR1 is LGHDT and CDR2 is YNNKEL (reference sequence). This CDR3 has 14 amino acids. The CDR3 sequence is CASSQVDRTYEQYF. CDR3 bases: TGTGCCAGCAGCCAAGTAGACAGAACCTACGAGCAGTACTTC.

The chain carries TRBV20-1 and TRBJ2-5, with 8 bases that match TRBD2. The CDR3 loop spans 14 amino acids. V shed 1 base, J shed 1 base, and the junction held 2 bases outside the gene matches. Per germline, CDR1 DFQATT and CDR2 SNEGSKA (reference sequence). Written as DNA, the CDR3 is TGCAGTGCTAGAGTGGCGGGGGGCCAAGAGACCCAGTACTTC. Encoded protein: CSARVAGGQETQYF.

The chain joins TRBV9 to TRBJ2-1; 13 nucleotides line up with TRBD2. The CDR3 loop spans 18 amino acids. Germline CDR1 reads SGDLS; CDR2 reads YYNGEE. J was trimmed by 10 bases and V by 3 bases; bases with no gene match: 16. The CDR3 DNA reads TGTGCCAGCAGCGCGCTTAGCGCACCGGGACTAGCGGGAAACGAGCAGTTCTTC. Protein sequence: CASSALSAPGLAGNEQFF.

In this sample, this clonotype turned up a few times. This chain connects TRBV28 to TRBJ2-1, with D perhaps matching TRBD1 (6 bases). V lost 5 bases, J lost 2 bases, and 13 bases lay in between. Germline V gene sequence: CDR1 MDHEN, CDR2 SYDVKM. The CDR3 totals 15 residues. CDR3 in amino acids: CASSPSGAPYNEQFF. Here the CDR3 DNA reads TGTGCCAGCAGTCCTTCAGGGGCTCCCTACAATGAGCAGTTCTTC.